The 5 T cell receptor beta chains in this list originate from one sample, sequenced in a study of cytomegalovirus exposure and HLA in healthy donors. The PCR employed 60 Vbeta primers together with 13 Jbeta primers. Profiled with immunoSEQ multiplex PCR; TCRdb holds only in-frame clones, not every one. The table has around 140,000 clones, around 78% seen once. Sequencing used PBMCs. These receptor sequences come from a female donor in good health and CMV-seropositive.

This chain connects TRBV5-1 to TRBJ2-5, with 7 bases identical to TRBD2. The germline gives CDR1 SGHRS, CDR2 YFSETQ. The length of the CDR3 is 13 residues. With V trimmed by 0 bases and J by 5 bases, 1 base remained unmatched. In DNA, the CDR3 is TGCGCCAGCAGCTTGGGGGAGGGGGAGACCCAGTACTTC. Its translation: CASSLGEGETQYF.

The chain is built from TRBV9 and TRBJ2-7; 9 bases fit TRBD1. This CDR3 is 15 amino acids long. The V segment lost 4 bases and the J segment 3 bases; nucleotides outside the gene matches: 8. Per the germline V gene, CDR1 is SGDLS and CDR2 is YYNGEE. CDR3 coding DNA: TGTGCCAGCAGCCCACCGGGACAGGGTTTCTACGAGCAGTACTTC. This codes for CASSPPGQGFYEQYF.

Turning to this clone: Other DNA sequences in this sample translate to the same CDR3. This rearrangement joins TRBV2 to TRBJ2-7; 11 positions match TRBD2. The CDR3 contains 15 residues. The V and J ends lost 1 base and 2 bases, in that order; junction bases with no gene match: 1. CDR1 and CDR2 (germline): SNHLY, FYNNEI. CDR3 protein: CASSEGLAGTYEQYF. The CDR3 region has the DNA TGTGCCAGCAGTGAAGGACTAGCGGGGACCTACGAGCAGTACTTC.

This CDR3 is CASSISVDYGYTF. The DNA of the CDR3 is TGTGCCAGTAGTATTAGCGTTGACTATGGCTACACCTTC. V usage is TRBV19 and J usage is TRBJ1-2; D not resolved. CDR1 and CDR2 from the germline V gene are LNHDA and SQIVND (reference sequence). The CDR3 extends over 13 amino acids. The germline V and J ends were trimmed by 3 bases and 3 bases, with 8 bases remaining between them.

This clone was detected a few times. The J gene is TRBJ2-2, the V gene TRBV9, with D possibly being TRBD1 (5 bases). The CDR3 contains 14 residues. The germline gives CDR1 SGDLS, CDR2 YYNGEE. Deletions cut 3 bases from V and 6 bases from J, with 12 bases between. The CDR3 DNA sequence: TGTGCCAGCAGCGAACAGACAGTTCCCGGGGAGCTGTTTTTT. This translates into CASSEQTVPGELFF.